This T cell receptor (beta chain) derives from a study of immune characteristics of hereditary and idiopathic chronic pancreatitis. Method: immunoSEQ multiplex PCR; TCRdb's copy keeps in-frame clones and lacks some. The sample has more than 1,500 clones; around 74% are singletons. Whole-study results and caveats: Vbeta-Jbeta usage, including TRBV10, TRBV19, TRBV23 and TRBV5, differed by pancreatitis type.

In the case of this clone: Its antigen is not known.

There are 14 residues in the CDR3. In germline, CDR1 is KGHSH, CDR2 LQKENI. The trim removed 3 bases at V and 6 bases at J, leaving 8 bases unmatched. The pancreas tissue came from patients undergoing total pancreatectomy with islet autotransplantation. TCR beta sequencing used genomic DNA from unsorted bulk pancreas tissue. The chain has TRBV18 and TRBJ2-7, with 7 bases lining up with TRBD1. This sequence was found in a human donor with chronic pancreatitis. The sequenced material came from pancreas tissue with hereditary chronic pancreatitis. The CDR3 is CASSPGTVRGEQYF. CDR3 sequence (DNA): TGTGCCAGCTCACCGGGGACAGTGAGGGGCGAGCAGTACTTC.